Listed below are T cell receptor beta chains from one sample, sequenced in a study of T-cell memory formation after mild COVID-19. Each CDR3 protein gets one entry after TCRdb re-called the 5' RACE reads with MiXCR. The sample includes 560,000 or so distinct CDR3 sequences, 17% of them seen just once. Sequenced sample: PBMCs or a T cell subset sorted from them (not recorded which). These receptors were obtained from an adult woman who had mild COVID-19 (a few samples of this study predate the infection). Cell type and time point are not known. Each CDR3 is given with its conserved first and last residue. A D gene is named only where the DNA matches it firmly. Not every row has a clone size; where given, it reads once, few, many or a size class.

v_call	clone_size	d_call	j_call	cdr3_nt	cdr3_aa
TRBV7-2	many	.	TRBJ2-1	TGTGCCAGCAGCTCGGGACACCGGAGCTCCTACAATGAGCAGTTCTTC	CASSSGHRSSYNEQFF
TRBV6-1	few	TRBD2	TRBJ2-7	TGTGCCAGCAGTACCGGGACTAGAGCTACCGAGCAGTACTTC	CASSTGTRATEQYF
TRBV18	few	.	TRBJ1-1	TGTGCCAGCTCACCACGAGGTACGGGGTTACATACTGAAGCTTTCTTT	CASSPRGTGLHTEAFF
TRBV11-2	few	TRBD2	TRBJ2-2	TGTGCCAGCACCAAATACGAGGGGAGGGGCGGGGAGCTGTTTTTT	CASTKYEGRGGELFF
TRBV27	few	.	TRBJ2-5	TGTGCCAGCAGCCCCGGGACACTGATTGGGGAGACCCAGTACTTC	CASSPGTLIGETQYF
TRBV4-1	few	TRBD1	TRBJ1-6	TGCGCCAGCAGCCAAGAGAGACAGGGGGGCGGTTCACCCCTCCACTTT	CASSQERQGGGSPLHF
TRBV7-6	few	.	TRBJ2-2	TGTGCCAGCAGCCCATTTTTTTGGACGGACCAGGGGTACACCGGGGAGCTGTTTTTT	CASSPFFWTDQGYTGELFF
TRBV6-5	few	TRBD2	TRBJ2-1	TGTGCCAGCAGTTGGCTAGCGGGGCCCCTACAGGAGCAGTTCTTC	CASSWLAGPLQEQFF
TRBV29-1	few	TRBD1	TRBJ1-1	TGCAGCGTTGAAACAGGGGACACTGAAGCTTTCTTT	CSVETGDTEAFF
TRBV7-6	few	.	TRBJ2-7	TGTGCCAGCAGCTTAATTGCTTCCCCGGGGGCCGTCTCCTACGAGCAGTACTTC	CASSLIASPGAVSYEQYF
TRBV5-1	many	TRBD2	TRBJ2-3	TGCGCCAGCAGCTTGTTAGCGGGAGGGCCCTCAGATACGCAGTATTTT	CASSLLAGGPSDTQYF
TRBV20-1	once	.	TRBJ1-2	TGCAGTGCTAGCGGGGGGCGAGGCTACACCTTC	CSASGGRGYTF
TRBV5-1	once	.	TRBJ1-1	TGCGCCAGCAGCTTGGAGGGGTCGGGGTGGACTGAAGCTTTCTTT	CASSLEGSGWTEAFF
TRBV7-3	.	.	TRBJ2-3	TGTGCCAGCAGCTTAAGTAGGCTCCCCACAGATACGCAGTATTTT	CASSLSRLPTDTQYF
TRBV30	once	.	TRBJ1-6	TGTGCCTGGAGTGAGTGGGTTATGCGGGGTAATTCACCCCTCCACTTT	CAWSEWVMRGNSPLHF
TRBV5-4	.	.	TRBJ2-6	TGTGCCAGCAGCTCAGGCAGGGTCCGGGCCAACGTCCTGACTTTC	CASSSGRVRANVLTF
TRBV6-5	.	TRBD2	TRBJ2-3	TGTGCCAGCAGCCCTTCGGCGGGGGACCTCGCCCCAGATACGCAGTATTTT	CASSPSAGDLAPDTQYF
TRBV6-6	.	.	TRBJ1-5	TGTGCCAGCAGTTCCGTTAATAGCAATCAGCCCCAGCATTTT	CASSSVNSNQPQHF
TRBV5-1	many	TRBD1	TRBJ2-7	TGCGCCAGCAGCTCCCGGGACAGGCTATACGAGCAGTACTTC	CASSSRDRLYEQYF
TRBV24-1	few	.	TRBJ2-2	TGTGCCACCAGTGATTCGGGACGGACGAACACCGGGGAGCTGTTTTTT	CATSDSGRTNTGELFF
TRBV5-5	.	TRBD1	TRBJ1-1	TGTGCCAGCAGCTTTCGCGGACAGGGTCGTCTGAACACTGAAGCTTTCTTT	CASSFRGQGRLNTEAFF
TRBV2	.	.	TRBJ1-5	TGTGCCAGCGGAACAGGACAGAGTCAGCCCCAGCATTTT	CASGTGQSQPQHF
TRBV12-3/TRBV12-4	.	TRBD1	TRBJ1-1	TGTGCCAGCAGTTGGACAGGGCCTAACGCTGAAGCTTTCTTT	CASSWTGPNAEAFF
TRBV20-1	.	TRBD1	TRBJ2-2	TGCAGTGCTAGAGAGACAGGGTCGAACACCGGGGAGCTGTTTTTT	CSARETGSNTGELFF
TRBV30	few	.	TRBJ1-1	TGTGCCTGGAGTGTAAGAAGCCTAATACCTGAAGCTTTCTTT	CAWSVRSLIPEAFF
TRBV20-1	.	TRBD1	TRBJ1-2	TGCAGTGCTAAAAGGACAGGTCTTAACAGTCCTTACACCTTC	CSAKRTGLNSPYTF
TRBV29-1	many	.	TRBJ2-7	TGCAGCTTTCGGCCCAACTACTACGAGCAGTACTTC	CSFRPNYYEQYF
TRBV7-9	.	.	TRBJ2-5	TGTGCCAGCAGCTTATACTTCCAGGGGCCCGCGGAGACCCAGTACTTC	CASSLYFQGPAETQYF
TRBV5-6	few	.	TRBJ2-7	TGTGCCAGCAGCTTGCAGGGACGGGAGCTCGAGCAGTACTTC	CASSLQGRELEQYF
TRBV19	.	TRBD1	TRBJ2-7	TGTGCCAGCTCAGGGGGCTACGAGCAGTACTTC	CASSGGYEQYF
TRBV20-1	few	.	TRBJ2-7	TGCAGTGCTTTAGCGGATACGCCCTACGAGCAGTACTTC	CSALADTPYEQYF
TRBV9	few	TRBD2	TRBJ2-5	TGTGCCAGCAGCGTAGACCCCTCCGGGGGGGGACCCCAAGAGACCCAGTACTTC	CASSVDPSGGGPQETQYF
TRBV20-1	few	TRBD1	TRBJ1-2	TGCAGTGCTAGAGGGGGACAGATAACGTCTGGCTACACCTTC	CSARGGQITSGYTF
TRBV7-8	few	TRBD2	TRBJ2-1	TGTGCCAGCAGCTTAGCGCTAGCGGGAGGCTACAATGAGCAGTTCTTC	CASSLALAGGYNEQFF
TRBV30	few	.	TRBJ2-1	TGTGCCTGGAGTGAGTCTAGCTCCTACAATGAGCAGTTCTTC	CAWSESSSYNEQFF
TRBV24-1	.	.	TRBJ2-2	TGTGCCACCAGTGATTTGGCAGCCCACGCGAACACCGGGGAGCTGTTTTTT	CATSDLAAHANTGELFF
TRBV24-1	few	.	TRBJ2-1	TGTGCCACCAGTGATGGGTCATCCGATGAGCAGTTCTTC	CATSDGSSDEQFF
TRBV5-4	.	.	TRBJ1-1	TGTGCCAGCAGCTTGGCCGGACAGTTTCTCACTGAAGCTTTCTTT	CASSLAGQFLTEAFF
TRBV6-5	.	TRBD1	TRBJ2-6	TGTGCCAGCACCGGGACAGGGTCCGGGGCCAACGTCCTGACTTTC	CASTGTGSGANVLTF
TRBV12-3/TRBV12-4	.	.	TRBJ2-5	TGTGCCAGCAGTACCAGACTAGTGCCGTGGACCCAGTACTTC	CASSTRLVPWTQYF
TRBV6-2/TRBV6-3	many	.	TRBJ2-7	TGTGCCAGCAGTTACGGACAGAGCTACGAGCAGTACTTC	CASSYGQSYEQYF
TRBV4-2	few	.	TRBJ2-1	TGTGCCAGCAGCCAAGATAGGCTTCGTTACAATGAGCAGTTCTTC	CASSQDRLRYNEQFF